These 18 T cell receptor beta chains share one sample of origin, sequenced in a study of T-cell memory formation after mild COVID-19 (dated by TCRdb to about 2021). Preparation of the library involved 5' RACE. The sequencing machine was an Illumina NovaSeq 6000. TCRdb reran the public reads through fastp at Q25 and MiXCR, keeping productive beta chains. CDR3 protein sequences are deduplicated, and each keeps its most common genes and DNA. The sample includes fewer than 450,000 distinct CDR3 sequences, with about 24% observed a single time. The ten largest clones represent 8.8% of the sample. The sample consisted of PBMCs or a T cell subset sorted from them (not recorded which). All receptors derive from an adult woman who had mild COVID-19 (a few samples of this study predate the infection). The sample titles of this study are shuffled in the database, so cell type and time point are left out; the donor was told from shared clones.

The chain joins TRBV7-3 to TRBJ1-2; D gene ambiguous. V was trimmed by 2 bases and J by 4 bases, leaving 17 bases between them. The CDR3 runs 16 residues. Germline lookup yields CDR1 SGHTA and CDR2 FQGTGA. The CDR3 DNA is TGTGCCAGCAGCTTAGCTTATGGAGGTGGGGTCTATGGCTACACCTTC. Translation: CASSLAYGGGVYGYTF. Full variable domain (missing parts from reference TRBV7-3 and TRBJ1-2): GAGVSQTPSNKVTEKGKYVELRCDPISGHTALYWYRQSLGQGPEFLIYFQGTGAADDSGLPNDRFFAVRPEGSVSTLKIQRTERGDSAVYLCASSLAYGGGVYGYTFGSGTRLTVV.

This clonotype was detected a few times. The V call is TRBV27, the J call TRBJ2-7; 10 positions match TRBD2. CDR1 and CDR2 (germline): MNHEY, SMNVEV (reference sequence). This CDR3 region has 16 residues. With V trimmed by 5 bases and J by 0 bases, 7 bases remained unmatched. The CDR3 bases are TGTGCCAGCAGTGCCATGACTAGCGGGCCCTCCTACGAGCAGTACTTC. It specifies CASSAMTSGPSYEQYF.

In this sample, this clonotype turned up many times. The rearrangement uses TRBV5-1 and TRBJ2-1, with D possibly called TRBD1 or TRBD2 (5 bases each). The CDR3 loop spans 14 amino acids. The V end lost 0 bases, the J end lost 2 bases, and 6 bases lay between the germline ends. Germline V gene sequence: CDR1 SGHRS, CDR2 YFSETQ. The CDR3 here is CASSLEGPYNEQFF. The CDR3 DNA sequence: TGCGCCAGCAGCTTGGAGGGACCCTACAATGAGCAGTTCTTC.

The chain combines TRBV9 with TRBJ2-3, with TRBD2 identical over 8 bases. This CDR3 is built from 15 residues. CDR1 and CDR2 (germline): SGDLS, YYNGEE. The J segment lost 5 bases and the V segment lost 0 bases, leaving 5 bases of the junction unmatched. The CDR3 DNA is TGTGCCAGCAGCGTAGCTAGTCGGGGGGGAGATACGCAGTATTTT. This sequence encodes CASSVASRGGDTQYF.

This clonotype was found a few times. This rearrangement joins TRBV7-9 to TRBJ2-2, with no clear D. Between the trimmed V and J ends, which lost 2 bases and 1 base, there was a span of 14 bases. The CDR3 loop spans 17 amino acids. CDR1 and CDR2 (germline): SEHNR, FQNEAQ (reference sequence). The CDR3 protein is CASSLWVRILNTGELFF. CDR3 DNA: TGTGCCAGCAGCTTATGGGTTCGGATATTGAACACCGGGGAGCTGTTTTTT.

This chain links TRBV7-3 with TRBJ2-1; TRBD2 aligns across 8 bases. CDR3 length: 16 amino acids. Trimming at V came to 4 bases and at J to 2 bases, leaving 7 bases not matched to a gene. Germline CDR1 reads SGHTA; CDR2 reads FQGTGA. The CDR3, as DNA: TGTGCCAGCAGCTCGGACCTGGGACTAGCCTACAATGAGCAGTTCTTC. Amino acid sequence: CASSSDLGLAYNEQFF.

This clonotype was seen more than once but under ten times. The chain recombines TRBV5-1 with TRBJ2-2, with D perhaps TRBD1 (6 bases). The CDR3 contains 16 residues. Trimming took off 1 base at V and 4 bases at J, with 14 bases between the two ends. From germline, CDR1 is SGHRS and CDR2 YFSETQ. The chain's CDR3 is CASSLLARGATGELFF. CDR3 coding DNA: TGCGCCAGCAGCTTGCTCGCCAGGGGTGCCACCGGGGAGCTGTTTTTT.

This clonotype showed up many times. The chain links TRBV3-1 to TRBJ2-3, with 9 bases identical to TRBD2. Germline V gene data show CDR1 as LGHDT and CDR2 as YNNKEL (reference sequence). J lost 2 bases, V lost 6 bases, and 6 bases had no gene match. This CDR3 contains 15 residues. This CDR3 reads CASRLTSGSTDTQYF. For the CDR3, the DNA is TGTGCCAGCAGGTTGACTAGCGGATCCACAGATACGCAGTATTTT.

The V gene is TRBV20-1, the J gene TRBJ1-6; 8 bases are shared with TRBD1. The CDR3 has 17 residues. CDR1 DFQATT and CDR2 SNEGSKA come from the germline V gene (reference sequence). V trimming: 1 base; J trimming: 0 bases; junction bases outside the gene matches: 5. Written as DNA, the CDR3 is TGCAGTGCTAGAGTCACACAGGGGGGCTCCTATAATTCACCCCTCCACTTT. It encodes CSARVTQGGSYNSPLHF.

V is TRBV4-2 and J is TRBJ1-2; 9 nucleotides align to TRBD1. CDR3 length equals 14 residues. V lost 2 bases, J lost 8 bases, and 6 bases stayed unmatched. Per the germline V gene, CDR1 is LGHNA and CDR2 is YNFKEQ. The CDR3 bases are TGTGCCAGCAGCCAACCTAGGACAGGGGAAGGCTACACCTTC. Translating gives CASSQPRTGEGYTF.

The table lists this clonotype with a few counts. The chain employs TRBV14 and TRBJ2-5; the match to TRBD1 covers 9 bases. The CDR3 extends over 15 amino acids. Germline lookup yields CDR1 SGHDN and CDR2 FVKESK. The V gene end was trimmed by 3 bases and the J gene end by 5 bases; junction bases not matched to a gene: 7. CDR3 loop: CASSQIGTGSETQYF. The CDR3 DNA reads as TGTGCCAGCAGCCAGATAGGGACAGGGTCGGAGACCCAGTACTTC. Complete variable domain (other parts from reference TRBV14 and TRBJ2-5): EAGVTQFPSHSVIEKGQTVTLRCDPISGHDNLYWYRRVMGKEIKFLLHFVKESKQDESGMPNNRFLAERTGGTYSTLKVQPAELEDSGVYFCASSQIGTGSETQYFGPGTRLLVL.

The V gene is TRBV14, the J gene TRBJ2-2; D is perhaps TRBD1 or TRBD2 (5 bases each). Germline V gives CDR1 SGHDN, CDR2 FVKESK. The V gene lost 4 bases and the J gene lost 2 bases, with 8 bases spanning the gap. CDR3 length: 14 amino acids. The CDR3 DNA sequence: TGTGCCAGCAGCCGGGGGTTAAACACCGGGGAGCTGTTTTTT. Protein sequence: CASSRGLNTGELFF. Full variable domain (remainder filled in from reference TRBV14 and TRBJ2-2): EAGVTQFPSHSVIEKGQTVTLRCDPISGHDNLYWYRRVMGKEIKFLLHFVKESKQDESGMPNNRFLAERTGGTYSTLKVQPAELEDSGVYFCASSRGLNTGELFFGEGSRLTVL.

Many counts were recorded for this clonotype. V gene TRBV5-1 combines with J gene TRBJ1-2; D unresolved. The CDR3 runs 18 residues. Germline V CDR1 and CDR2: SGHRS, YFSETQ. The V gene lost 0 bases and the J gene lost 0 bases, with 18 bases spanning the gap. CDR3: CASSLVGETDISNYGYTF. The CDR3 DNA sequence: TGCGCCAGCAGCTTGGTGGGTGAAACCGACATTTCTAACTATGGCTACACCTTC.

This clonotype was detected only a few times. The gene calls are TRBV7-6 and TRBJ1-1, with D perhaps matching TRBD1 (6 bases). The germline gives CDR1 SGHVS, CDR2 FNYEAQ. V shed 4 bases and J shed 0 bases, with 12 bases lying between them. This CDR3 contains 15 residues. The CDR3 sequence is CASSSTQGMNTEAFF. The CDR3 nucleotides are TGTGCCAGCAGCTCCACTCAGGGGATGAACACTGAAGCTTTCTTT.

The count of this clonotype is one. The chain couples TRBV2 to TRBJ2-5, with TRBD2 as a possible D gene (6 bases). CDR1 and CDR2 (germline): SNHLY, FYNNEI. This CDR3 is built from 16 residues. Deletions cut 4 bases from V and 1 base from J, with 16 bases between. This CDR3 is CASSAIVSGVQETQYF. CDR3 nucleotide sequence: TGTGCCAGCAGTGCCATCGTTAGCGGAGTCCAAGAGACCCAGTACTTC.

The chain couples TRBV12-3 or TRBV12-4 to TRBJ2-2, with 7 bases lining up with TRBD1. This CDR3 has 14 amino acids. V was clipped by 3 bases and J by 3 bases; unmatched bases: 1. CDR3 amino acids: CASSLTGHTGELFF. DNA for the CDR3: TGTGCCAGCAGTTTGACAGGGCACACCGGGGAGCTGTTTTTT.

The chain carries TRBV4-1 and TRBJ2-2, with a weak D call TRBD1 (8 bases). Per the germline V gene, CDR1 is MGHRA and CDR2 is YSYEKL. The ends were cut back, 4 bases at V and 5 bases at J, with 17 bases in the middle. The CDR3 has 16 residues. The CDR3 sequence: CASSRQGAGGTGELFF. The CDR3 DNA sequence: TGCGCCAGCAGCCGTCAGGGGGCCGGGGGGACCGGGGAGCTGTTTTTT.

V usage is TRBV5-1 and J usage is TRBJ1-1, with TRBD1 as a possible D gene (6 bases). The CDR3 loop spans 13 amino acids. CDR1 is SGHRS and CDR2 is YFSETQ in the germline V gene. With 5 bases removed from V and 1 base from J, the gap between germline ends came to 9 bases. This CDR3 is CASRQGQNTEAFF. The CDR3 region has the DNA TGCGCCAGCAGACAGGGACAGAACACTGAAGCTTTCTTT. The variable domain in full, with the rest retrieved from reference TRBV5-1 and TRBJ1-1, is KAGVTQTPRYLIKTRGQQVTLSCSPISGHRSVSWYQQTPGQGLQFLFEYFSETQRNKGNFPGRFSGRQFSNSRSEMNVSTLELGDSALYLCASRQGQNTEAFFGQGTRLTVV.